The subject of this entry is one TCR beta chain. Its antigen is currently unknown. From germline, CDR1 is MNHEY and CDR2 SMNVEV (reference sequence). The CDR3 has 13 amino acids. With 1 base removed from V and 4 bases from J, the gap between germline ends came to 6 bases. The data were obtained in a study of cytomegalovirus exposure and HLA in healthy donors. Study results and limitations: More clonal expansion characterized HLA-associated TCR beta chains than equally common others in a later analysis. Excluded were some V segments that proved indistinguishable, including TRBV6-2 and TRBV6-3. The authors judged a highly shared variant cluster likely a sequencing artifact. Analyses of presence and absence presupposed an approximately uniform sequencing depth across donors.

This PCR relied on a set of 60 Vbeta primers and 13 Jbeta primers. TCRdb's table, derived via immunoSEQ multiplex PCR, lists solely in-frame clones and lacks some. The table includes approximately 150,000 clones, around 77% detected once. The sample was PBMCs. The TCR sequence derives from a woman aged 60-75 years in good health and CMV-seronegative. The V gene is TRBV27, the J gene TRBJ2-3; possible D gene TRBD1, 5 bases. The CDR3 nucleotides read TGTGCCAGCAGTTTATGGGGCTCAGATACGCAGTATTTT. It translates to CASSLWGSDTQYF.